Below are 17 T cell receptor beta chains sequenced from a single sample in a study of sequential checkpoint blockade in melanoma. Profiling relied on immunoSEQ multiplex PCR, and the TCRdb table lists in-frame clones only, not all of them. The data contain roughly 12,000 clones, approximately 70% of them singletons. Regarding treatment: randomized to nivolumab then ipilimumab (arm A) or the reverse (arm B). The sequences come from CD8+ T cells sorted from blood (inferred from file names), collected from a patient given nivolumab and ipilimumab in sequence. These receptors came from a human donor with melanoma.

The rearrangement uses TRBV2 and TRBJ1-4; D is possibly TRBD1 (5 bases). The CDR3 has 15 amino acids. Germline lookup yields CDR1 SNHLY and CDR2 FYNNEI. Trimming removed 8 bases from V and 4 bases from J, with 17 bases in between. The chain's CDR3 is CASAGPPSGNEKLFF. CDR3 coding DNA: TGTGCCAGCGCAGGGCCACCTTCCGGTAATGAAAAACTGTTTTTT.

The V call is TRBV27, the J call TRBJ2-1; 7 nucleotides line up with TRBD1. Trimming at V came to 5 bases and at J to 7 bases, leaving 11 bases not matched to a gene. CDR1 MNHEY and CDR2 SMNVEV come from the germline V gene (reference sequence). This CDR3 is built from 15 residues. The CDR3 coding sequence is TGTGCCAGCAGTCTCGGACAGGCACCTGTGAATGAGCAGTTCTTC. Translation: CASSLGQAPVNEQFF.

CDR3 residues: CASSLRVMNTEAFF. CDR3 DNA: TGTGCCAGCAGTTTAAGAGTAATGAACACTGAAGCTTTCTTT. The rearrangement uses TRBV27 and TRBJ1-1; unclear D gene. This CDR3 region has 14 residues. Germline V gives CDR1 MNHEY, CDR2 SMNVEV (reference sequence). V lost 2 bases and J 0 bases, leaving 7 bases between the germline ends.

The chain links TRBV29-1 to TRBJ1-2, with TRBD1 matching 9 bases. Trimming took 4 bases from V and 2 from J; bases not matched to a gene: 5. Germline V gene data show CDR1 as SQVTM and CDR2 as ANQGSEA. The CDR3 length is 14 residues. The CDR3 coding sequence is TGCAGCGTTGCCGGGACAGGGAAAAACTATGGCTACACCTTC. Translated, it gives CSVAGTGKNYGYTF.

The chain combines TRBV9 with TRBJ2-3; D possibly corresponds to TRBD2 (7 bases). The V and J ends lost 0 bases and 0 bases respectively, with 14 bases between them. The CDR3 sequence is 17 residues long. Looked up from germline, CDR1 is SGDLS and CDR2 is YYNGEE. The CDR3 DNA reads as TGTGCCAGCAGCGTAGCGGGGGGCGATACTAGCACAGATACGCAGTATTTT. It yields the protein CASSVAGGDTSTDTQYF.

This clone was picked up one time. CDR3 coding DNA: TGTGCCAGCAGCCTAGCGGGGGGCAACGAGCAGTACTTC. It specifies CASSLAGGNEQYF. V and J are TRBV6-6 and TRBJ2-7; TRBD2 matches 11 bases. V lost 6 bases, J lost 5 bases, and 3 bases stayed unmatched. The CDR3 covers 13 residues. CDR1 MNHNY and CDR2 SVGAGI come from the germline V gene (reference sequence).

The chain uses TRBV6-4 and TRBJ1-2; TRBD1 agrees at 10 bases. V lost 6 bases to trimming and J lost 0 bases; unmatched junction nucleotides: 10. CDR1 and CDR2 from the germline V gene are MRHNA and SNTAGT. This CDR3 is 17 amino acids long. CDR3 in amino acids: CASRPGTGEPANYGYTF. In nucleotides, the CDR3 is TGTGCCAGCAGACCCGGGACAGGGGAACCTGCTAACTATGGCTACACCTTC.

Only a few counts were recorded for this clone. Other nucleotide sequences from this sample produce the same CDR3. The J gene is TRBJ2-3, the V gene TRBV7-9; D might be TRBD2 (6 bases). The germline V and J ends were trimmed by 5 bases and 0 bases, with 12 bases remaining between them. Germline V gene sequence: CDR1 SEHNR, CDR2 FQNEAQ (reference sequence). This CDR3 comprises 15 residues. CDR3 nucleotide sequence: TGTGCCAGCAGCCCGTCGGGGGTTAGCACAGATACGCAGTATTTT. It encodes CASSPSGVSTDTQYF. Variable domain in full (rest from reference TRBV7-9 and TRBJ2-3): DTGVSQNPRHKITKRGQNVTFRCDPISEHNRLYWYRQTLGQGPEFLTYFQNEAQLEKSRLLSDRFSAERPKGSFSTLEIQRTEQGDSAMYLCASSPSGVSTDTQYFGPGTRLTVL.

J is TRBJ2-3 and V is TRBV9; TRBD2 matches 8 bases. The CDR3 extends over 15 amino acids. Germline CDR1 SGDLS, CDR2 YYNGEE. The V and J ends lost 0 bases and 1 base, in that order; junction bases with no gene match: 1. DNA for the CDR3: TGTGCCAGCAGCGTAGGGCGGGAGGGCACAGATACGCAGTATTTT. It codes for CASSVGREGTDTQYF.

The V call is TRBV6-5, the J call TRBJ2-1, with 12 nucleotides matching TRBD2. The V gene end was trimmed by 6 bases and the J gene end by 4 bases; junction bases not matched to a gene: 4. The CDR3 covers 15 residues. The germline V gene has CDR1 MNHEY and CDR2 SVGAGI. Here the CDR3 DNA reads TGTGCCAGCAGCCCGGGACTAGCGGGTTACAATGAGCAGTTCTTC. It is translated as CASSPGLAGYNEQFF.

The V gene is TRBV7-9, the J gene TRBJ1-6; maybe TRBD1 (6 bases). V gave up 4 bases and J gave up 10 bases, with 17 bases separating them. The CDR3 runs 15 residues. CDR1 and CDR2 (germline): SEHNR, FQNEAQ (reference sequence). In nucleotides, the CDR3 is TGTGCCAGCAGCTCCCTACAGGGAGAAGGCTCACCCCTCCACTTT. Translated, it gives CASSSLQGEGSPLHF.

CDR3: CASSGGQGNTIYF. The CDR3 DNA reads as TGTGCCAGCAGCGGGGGACAGGGAAACACCATATATTTT. The chain is built from TRBV9 and TRBJ1-3; TRBD1 agrees at 7 bases. V trimming: 3 bases; J trimming: 4 bases; junction bases outside the gene matches: 1. The V gene's germline CDR1 is SGDLS and CDR2 YYNGEE. The CDR3 is made up of 13 amino acids.

By proportion, this clone is medium-sized. CDR3 residues: CASSLVRGTGRPNTEAFF. The CDR3 DNA sequence: TGTGCCAGTAGTTTAGTCCGGGGGACGGGGAGACCGAACACTGAAGCTTTCTTT. This chain links TRBV19 with TRBJ1-1; D perhaps matches TRBD1 (5 bases). V dropped 5 bases and J dropped 1 base, with 23 bases sitting between them. The CDR3 runs 18 residues. Per germline, CDR1 LNHDA and CDR2 SQIVND (reference sequence).

V gene TRBV27 combines with J gene TRBJ2-7; 8 nucleotides agree with TRBD1. CDR1 and CDR2 (germline): MNHEY, SMNVEV (reference sequence). The CDR3 contains 13 residues. Unmatched junction bases numbered 2, after V lost 4 bases and J lost 3 bases. CDR3 in DNA: TGTGCCAGCAGTTCAGGACAGGGCTACGAGCAGTACTTC. Amino acids: CASSSGQGYEQYF.

This clone was found once. The chain uses TRBV19 and TRBJ2-7, with 9 nucleotides matching TRBD2. The length of the CDR3 is 14 residues. The germline V gene has CDR1 LNHDA and CDR2 SQIVND (reference sequence). V shed 5 bases and J 3 bases; nucleotides not matched to a gene: 5. The CDR3 sequence is CASSLKLAGYEQYF. For the CDR3, the DNA is TGTGCCAGTAGTCTTAAACTAGCGGGCTACGAGCAGTACTTC.

This clone was observed once. V gene TRBV5-6 combines with J gene TRBJ2-3, with 13 bases aligning to TRBD2. The CDR3 spans 17 residues. Germline CDR1 is SGHDT and CDR2 is YYEEEE. V gave up 3 bases and J gave up 2 bases; unmatched junction bases: 6. The CDR3 reads CASSSWGLAGTTDTQYF. The DNA of the CDR3 is TGTGCCAGCAGCTCTTGGGGACTAGCGGGGACCACAGATACGCAGTATTTT.

This clone appeared a few times. The chain combines TRBV4-2 with TRBJ2-5, with TRBD1 identical over 12 bases. The germline gives CDR1 LGHNA, CDR2 YNFKEQ. The CDR3 totals 15 residues. V dropped 4 bases and J dropped 5; count of bases not matched to a gene: 5. CDR3 region: CASSLGQGAFETQYF. The CDR3 coding sequence is TGTGCCAGCAGCCTGGGACAGGGGGCGTTTGAGACCCAGTACTTC.